These 3 T cell receptor beta chains were all obtained from the same sample, sequenced in a study of shared clonotypes between healthy human individuals. Only in-frame clones appear in the TCRdb table, and some are missing; sequencing was by immunoSEQ multiplex PCR. The sample holds about 480,000 clones; 60% to 85% are singletons and the top ten take about an eighth. Sequenced material: PBMCs. These receptor sequences come from a woman aged 40 to 49 in good health. Some clones in this sample may be carry-over from other donors' samples.

The chain is built from TRBV28 and TRBJ2-7; D not certain. CDR1 MDHEN and CDR2 SYDVKM come from the germline V gene. V was pared by 1 base and J by 4 bases, with 8 bases between. The CDR3 extends over 13 amino acids. The CDR3 nucleotides read TGTGCCAGCAGTTTATTCACGTCATACGAGCAGTACTTC. Residues: CASSLFTSYEQYF.

V usage is TRBV12-5 and J usage is TRBJ2-2; 9 positions agree with TRBD2. Germline V gene data show CDR1 as LGHNT and CDR2 as FRNRAP. J was trimmed by 5 bases and V by 0 bases; bases with no gene match: 7. The CDR3 is 17 amino acids. CDR3 coding DNA: TGTGCTAGTGGTTTGGTACTGAGCGGGGGGAAGACCGGGGAGCTGTTTTTT. This codes for CASGLVLSGGKTGELFF.

The rearrangement uses TRBV11-2 and TRBJ2-1; 7 nucleotides align to TRBD2. Trimming removed 1 base from V and 2 bases from J; junction bases left unmatched: 5. CDR3 size: 16 residues. Per germline, CDR1 SGHAT and CDR2 FQNNGV. CDR3 nucleotide sequence: TGTGCCAGCAGCTTAGGCCTAGCGGAGACCTACAATGAGCAGTTCTTC. Translating gives CASSLGLAETYNEQFF.